These T cell receptor beta chains were read from a single sample in a study of T cell clonotyping in hematopoietic cell transplantation. Only in-frame clones appear in the TCRdb table, and some are missing; sequencing was by immunoSEQ multiplex PCR. The table includes roughly 13,000 clones, around 62% detected once. Sequenced material: PBMCs. All receptors derive from a human donor who either received an allogeneic hematopoietic cell transplant for a myeloid malignancy or was a related donor (not recorded which). Some clones in this sample may be carry-over from other donors' samples. The CDR3 runs from the conserved cysteine through the conserved F or W. The D gene is left open where the match is weak. Not all rows give a size; the values are once, few, many and, for expanded clones, a class.

CDR3 DNA: TGCAGCGTTTCAGGGGGCAGGGACGATGCCTACGAGCAGTACTTC
CDR3 protein: CSVSGGRDDAYEQYF
CDR3 length: 15
V gene: TRBV29-1
clone size: .
D gene: TRBD1
J gene: TRBJ2-7

CDR3 DNA: TGTGCCAGCAGCCCGGATGTTTACGAGCAGTACTTC
CDR3 protein: CASSPDVYEQYF
CDR3 length: 12
V gene: TRBV14
clone size: .
D gene: .
J gene: TRBJ2-7

CDR3 DNA: TGTGCCAGCAGTTCCGGGACTAGCGGGGGGGCGGAGCAGTACTTC
CDR3 protein: CASSSGTSGGAEQYF
CDR3 length: 15
V gene: TRBV27
clone size: .
D gene: TRBD2
J gene: TRBJ2-7

CDR3 DNA: TGTGCCAGCAGTTACGCCGGGACAAAGGAACAGTACTTC
CDR3 protein: CASSYAGTKEQYF
CDR3 length: 13
V gene: TRBV6-5
clone size: .
D gene: .
J gene: TRBJ2-5

CDR3 DNA: TGTGCCAGCTCAGACAGGGAGGATGGGCAGTACTTC
CDR3 protein: CASSDREDGQYF
CDR3 length: 12
V gene: TRBV28
clone size: .
D gene: .
J gene: TRBJ2-7

CDR3 DNA: TGTGCCTGGAGTGTATCGGAGAATCAGCCCCAGCATTTT
CDR3 protein: CAWSVSENQPQHF
CDR3 length: 13
V gene: TRBV30
clone size: .
D gene: .
J gene: TRBJ1-5

CDR3 DNA: TGTGCCATCTTCGGACGTGGCCAGGGTCTTAACTATGGCTACACCTTC
CDR3 protein: CAIFGRGQGLNYGYTF
CDR3 length: 16
V gene: TRBV10-3
clone size: .
D gene: .
J gene: TRBJ1-2

CDR3 DNA: TGTGCCAGCAGTGACTCTCCCGACCTAGGTGCAGATGGCTACACCTTC
CDR3 protein: CASSDSPDLGADGYTF
CDR3 length: 16
V gene: TRBV6-4
clone size: .
D gene: .
J gene: TRBJ1-2

CDR3 DNA: TGTGCCAGCAAATTACAGGGGATTAGCAATCAGCCCCAGCATTTT
CDR3 protein: CASKLQGISNQPQHF
CDR3 length: 15
V gene: TRBV2
clone size: .
D gene: TRBD1
J gene: TRBJ1-5

CDR3 DNA: TGCGCCAGCAGCTTGAGTACAGGTCTGGGTCGGTCACCCCTCCACTTT
CDR3 protein: CASSLSTGLGRSPLHF
CDR3 length: 16
V gene: TRBV5-1
clone size: .
D gene: .
J gene: TRBJ1-6

CDR3 DNA: TGTGCCTGGGAGACAGGTTCCACTGAAGCTTTCTTT
CDR3 protein: CAWETGSTEAFF
CDR3 length: 12
V gene: TRBV30
clone size: .
D gene: .
J gene: TRBJ1-1

CDR3 DNA: TGCGCCAGCAGTATGCTCAATGAGCAGTTCTTC
CDR3 protein: CASSMLNEQFF
CDR3 length: 11
V gene: TRBV10-2
clone size: .
D gene: .
J gene: TRBJ2-1

CDR3 DNA: TGTGCTACGGGGTATCCGGGGGAGACCCAGTACTTC
CDR3 protein: CATGYPGETQYF
CDR3 length: 12
V gene: TRBV30
clone size: .
D gene: .
J gene: TRBJ2-5

CDR3 DNA: TGTGCCAGCAGCCCCGGGTTGGGGCCTGGCTACACCTTC
CDR3 protein: CASSPGLGPGYTF
CDR3 length: 13
V gene: TRBV5-6
clone size: .
D gene: .
J gene: TRBJ1-2

CDR3 DNA: TGCAGCCACAAATTGGCAGATACGCAGTATTTT
CDR3 protein: CSHKLADTQYF
CDR3 length: 11
V gene: TRBV29-1
clone size: few
D gene: .
J gene: TRBJ2-3

CDR3 DNA: TGCAGCGCCGCGCAGGGCGTCTCCTACGAGCAGTACTTC
CDR3 protein: CSAAQGVSYEQYF
CDR3 length: 13
V gene: TRBV29-1
clone size: .
D gene: .
J gene: TRBJ2-7

CDR3 DNA: TGTGCCAGCAGCCGGGGACTAGCAGAAAATATCGAGCAGTACTTC
CDR3 protein: CASSRGLAENIEQYF
CDR3 length: 15
V gene: TRBV11-2
clone size: .
D gene: TRBD2
J gene: TRBJ2-7

CDR3 DNA: TGCAGCGTTGGAGGTTGGGGGGACATCGAGCAGTACTTC
CDR3 protein: CSVGGWGDIEQYF
CDR3 length: 13
V gene: TRBV29-1
clone size: .
D gene: .
J gene: TRBJ2-7

CDR3 DNA: TGTGCCAGCAATCTCGGGGGTTCTGAGAGAATTCAGTACTTC
CDR3 protein: CASNLGGSERIQYF
CDR3 length: 14
V gene: TRBV6-6
clone size: .
D gene: .
J gene: TRBJ2-4

CDR3 DNA: TGTGCCAGCAGTGAACAGGGGAACACTGAAGCTTTCTTT
CDR3 protein: CASSEQGNTEAFF
CDR3 length: 13
V gene: TRBV7-2
clone size: few
D gene: .
J gene: TRBJ1-1

CDR3 DNA: TGTGCCAGCAGCTCGGGACAACTCTCCTACGAGCAGTACTTC
CDR3 protein: CASSSGQLSYEQYF
CDR3 length: 14
V gene: TRBV2
clone size: .
D gene: .
J gene: TRBJ2-7

CDR3 DNA: TGTGCCAGCAGCGCCGCCGGGTCTCCCAATCAGCCCCAGCATTTT
CDR3 protein: CASSAAGSPNQPQHF
CDR3 length: 15
V gene: TRBV5-6
clone size: .
D gene: .
J gene: TRBJ1-5

CDR3 DNA: TGTGCCACCCGCAGCGGGGCAGATCCGAGCTCCTATAATTCACCCCTCCACTTT
CDR3 protein: CATRSGADPSSYNSPLHF
CDR3 length: 18
V gene: TRBV28
clone size: few
D gene: .
J gene: TRBJ1-6

CDR3 DNA: TGTGCCAGCAGCTTAGCCGGATGGGACACTGAAGCTTTCTTT
CDR3 protein: CASSLAGWDTEAFF
CDR3 length: 14
V gene: TRBV11-2
clone size: few
D gene: .
J gene: TRBJ1-1

CDR3 DNA: TGTGCCAGCACGGTCCGTGCCGACACCGGGGAGCTGTTTTTT
CDR3 protein: CASTVRADTGELFF
CDR3 length: 14
V gene: TRBV4-2
clone size: .
D gene: .
J gene: TRBJ2-2

CDR3 DNA: TGTGCCAGCAGTTACGGGGGTGTTTCTGGAAACACCATATATTTT
CDR3 protein: CASSYGGVSGNTIYF
CDR3 length: 15
V gene: TRBV6-5
clone size: .
D gene: .
J gene: TRBJ1-3

CDR3 DNA: TGTGCCAGCAGTTCCCAGGACAGGTTAGAGACCCAGTACTTC
CDR3 protein: CASSSQDRLETQYF
CDR3 length: 14
V gene: TRBV28
clone size: once
D gene: TRBD1
J gene: TRBJ2-5

CDR3 DNA: TGTGCCGGGGGACATCTGAACACTGAAGCTTTCTTT
CDR3 protein: CAGGHLNTEAFF
CDR3 length: 12
V gene: TRBV30
clone size: .
D gene: .
J gene: TRBJ1-1

CDR3 DNA: TGTGCCAGCAGCTTAACGGGGTTAAACCAAGAGACCCAGTACTTC
CDR3 protein: CASSLTGLNQETQYF
CDR3 length: 15
V gene: TRBV5-5
clone size: few
D gene: .
J gene: TRBJ2-5

CDR3 DNA: TGTGCCAGCAGCTCCACGAGACACACCTACTACGAGCAGTACTTC
CDR3 protein: CASSSTRHTYYEQYF
CDR3 length: 15
V gene: TRBV7-2
clone size: .
D gene: .
J gene: TRBJ2-7

CDR3 DNA: TGCAGCGTAACTCCGGGACAGGGGCTTGCTGAAGCTTTCTTT
CDR3 protein: CSVTPGQGLAEAFF
CDR3 length: 14
V gene: TRBV29-1
clone size: .
D gene: TRBD1
J gene: TRBJ1-1

CDR3 DNA: TGTGCCTGGAGTGTCGGCAGGTACAATGAGCAGTTCTTC
CDR3 protein: CAWSVGRYNEQFF
CDR3 length: 13
V gene: TRBV30
clone size: medium-sized
D gene: .
J gene: TRBJ2-1

CDR3 DNA: TGTGCCTGGAGTGTACTACAGGGGATGCAAGGCTACACCTTC
CDR3 protein: CAWSVLQGMQGYTF
CDR3 length: 14
V gene: TRBV30
clone size: .
D gene: TRBD1
J gene: TRBJ1-2

CDR3 DNA: TGTGCCAGCAGCCCTAGCGGGACGAACACCGGGGAGCTGTTTTTT
CDR3 protein: CASSPSGTNTGELFF
CDR3 length: 15
V gene: TRBV6-6
clone size: .
D gene: TRBD2
J gene: TRBJ2-2

CDR3 DNA: TGTGCCAGCAGCAAAGGGGGGCTCGGTGAAAAACTGTTTTTT
CDR3 protein: CASSKGGLGEKLFF
CDR3 length: 14
V gene: TRBV9
clone size: .
D gene: .
J gene: TRBJ1-4

CDR3 DNA: TGTGCCAGCAGTGAAGCGCTTCTCGAAGTTGGGCCCCTCCACTTT
CDR3 protein: CASSEALLEVGPLHF
CDR3 length: 15
V gene: TRBV2
clone size: .
D gene: .
J gene: TRBJ1-6

CDR3 DNA: TGTGCCAGCAGTTTGAGTAGAAGAGAATCTCAGCCCCAGCATTTT
CDR3 protein: CASSLSRRESQPQHF
CDR3 length: 15
V gene: TRBV6-5
clone size: .
D gene: .
J gene: TRBJ1-5

CDR3 DNA: TGTGCCAGCAGTGAAGGGGCAGTCCTTAGCAATCAGCCCCAGCATTTT
CDR3 protein: CASSEGAVLSNQPQHF
CDR3 length: 16
V gene: TRBV25-1
clone size: .
D gene: .
J gene: TRBJ1-5

CDR3 DNA: TGTGCCAGCAGCGTAGGGACAGGGGACTACGAGCAGTACTTC
CDR3 protein: CASSVGTGDYEQYF
CDR3 length: 14
V gene: TRBV9
clone size: .
D gene: TRBD1
J gene: TRBJ2-7

CDR3 DNA: TGTGCCAGCAGTCAATACAGGGGGCTCGTCGGAAACACCATATATTTT
CDR3 protein: CASSQYRGLVGNTIYF
CDR3 length: 16
V gene: TRBV2
clone size: .
D gene: TRBD1
J gene: TRBJ1-3

CDR3 DNA: TGTGCCAGCAGCCTCCGCAGGGGAGCCAACACCGGGGAACTGTTTTTT
CDR3 protein: CASSLRRGANTGELFF
CDR3 length: 16
V gene: TRBV7-2
clone size: .
D gene: .
J gene: TRBJ2-2

CDR3 DNA: TGTGCCAGCAGTTTATCAGCGGGAGATCAGCCCCAGCATTTT
CDR3 protein: CASSLSAGDQPQHF
CDR3 length: 14
V gene: TRBV28
clone size: few
D gene: .
J gene: TRBJ1-5

CDR3 DNA: TGCGCCAGCAGCTTGGTGTCGAGCACAGATACGCAGTATTTT
CDR3 protein: CASSLVSSTDTQYF
CDR3 length: 14
V gene: TRBV5-1
clone size: .
D gene: .
J gene: TRBJ2-3

CDR3 DNA: TGTGCCAGCAGTTTCGCGCTCAGGGGGCGCAGGTACGAGCAGTACTTC
CDR3 protein: CASSFALRGRRYEQYF
CDR3 length: 16
V gene: TRBV7-6
clone size: .
D gene: TRBD1
J gene: TRBJ2-7

CDR3 DNA: TGTGCCAGCAATGCACAGCGTCTAGCCAAAAACATTCAGTACTTC
CDR3 protein: CASNAQRLAKNIQYF
CDR3 length: 15
V gene: TRBV2
clone size: .
D gene: .
J gene: TRBJ2-4

CDR3 DNA: TGTGCCGCTCTCTGGGGATTAGGTCAGCCCCAGCATTTT
CDR3 protein: CAALWGLGQPQHF
CDR3 length: 13
V gene: TRBV30
clone size: .
D gene: .
J gene: TRBJ1-5

CDR3 DNA: TGTGCCTGCGTATCCAGTGGGGGTGAAGCTTTCTTT
CDR3 protein: CACVSSGGEAFF
CDR3 length: 12
V gene: TRBV28
clone size: few
D gene: .
J gene: TRBJ1-1